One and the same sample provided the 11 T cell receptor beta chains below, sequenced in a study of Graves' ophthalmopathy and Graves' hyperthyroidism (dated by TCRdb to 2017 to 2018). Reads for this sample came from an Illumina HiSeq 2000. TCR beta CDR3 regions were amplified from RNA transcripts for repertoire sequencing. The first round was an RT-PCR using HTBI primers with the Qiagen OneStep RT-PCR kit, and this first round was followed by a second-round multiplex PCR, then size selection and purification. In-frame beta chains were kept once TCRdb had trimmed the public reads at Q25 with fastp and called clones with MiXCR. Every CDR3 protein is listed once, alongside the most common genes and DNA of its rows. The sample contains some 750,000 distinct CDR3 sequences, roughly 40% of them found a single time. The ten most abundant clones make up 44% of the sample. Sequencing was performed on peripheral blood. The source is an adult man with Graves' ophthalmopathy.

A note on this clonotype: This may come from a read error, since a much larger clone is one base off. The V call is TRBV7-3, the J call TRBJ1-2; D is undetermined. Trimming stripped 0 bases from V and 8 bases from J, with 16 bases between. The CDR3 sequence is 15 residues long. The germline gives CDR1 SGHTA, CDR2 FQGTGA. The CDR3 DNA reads TGTGCCAGCAGCTTAACGCCCGAGTGGGCGCGGGGCTACACCTTC. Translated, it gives CASSLTPEWARGYTF. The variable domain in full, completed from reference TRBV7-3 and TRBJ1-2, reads GAGVSQTPSNKVTEKGKYVELRCDPISGHTALYWYRQSLGQGPEFLIYFQGTGAADDSGLPNDRFFAVRPEGSVSTLKIQRTERGDSAVYLCASSLTPEWARGYTFGSGTRLTVV.

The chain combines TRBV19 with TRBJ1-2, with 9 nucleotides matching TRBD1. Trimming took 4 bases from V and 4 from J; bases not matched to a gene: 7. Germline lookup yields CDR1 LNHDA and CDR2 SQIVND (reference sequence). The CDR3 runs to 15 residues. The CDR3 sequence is CASSNPGQGVYGYTF. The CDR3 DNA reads TGTGCCAGTAGTAACCCGGGACAGGGCGTCTATGGCTACACCTTC. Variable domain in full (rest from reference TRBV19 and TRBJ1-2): DGGITQSPKYLFRKEGQNVTLSCEQNLNHDAMYWYRQDPGQGLRLIYYSQIVNDFQKGDIAEGYSVSREKKESFPLTVTSAQKNPTAFYLCASSNPGQGVYGYTFGSGTRLTVV.

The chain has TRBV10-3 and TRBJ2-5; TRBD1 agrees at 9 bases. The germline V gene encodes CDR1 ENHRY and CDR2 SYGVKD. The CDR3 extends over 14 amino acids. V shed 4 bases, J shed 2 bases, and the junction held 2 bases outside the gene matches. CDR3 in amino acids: CAISGQGVQETQYF. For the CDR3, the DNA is TGTGCCATCAGTGGACAGGGGGTGCAAGAGACCCAGTACTTC.

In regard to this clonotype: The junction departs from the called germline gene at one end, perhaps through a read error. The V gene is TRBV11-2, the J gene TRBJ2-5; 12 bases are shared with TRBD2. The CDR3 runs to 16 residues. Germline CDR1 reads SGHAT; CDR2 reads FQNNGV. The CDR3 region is CASSVDRTSGEETQYF. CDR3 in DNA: TGTGCCAGCAGCGTAGACAGGACTAGCGGGGAAGAGACCCAGTACTTC. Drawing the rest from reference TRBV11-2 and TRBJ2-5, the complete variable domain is EAGVAQSPRYKIIEKRQSVAFWCNPISGHATLYWYQQILGQGPKLLIQFQNNGVVDDSQLPKDRFSAERLKGVDSTLKIQPAKLEDSAVYLCASSVDRTSGEETQYFGPGTRLLVL.

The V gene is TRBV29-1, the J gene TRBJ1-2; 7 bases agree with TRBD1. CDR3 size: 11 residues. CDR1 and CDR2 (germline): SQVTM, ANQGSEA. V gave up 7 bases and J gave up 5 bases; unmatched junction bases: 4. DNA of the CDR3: TGCAGCGGTGGACAGGAGTATGGCTACACCTTC. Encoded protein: CSGGQEYGYTF.

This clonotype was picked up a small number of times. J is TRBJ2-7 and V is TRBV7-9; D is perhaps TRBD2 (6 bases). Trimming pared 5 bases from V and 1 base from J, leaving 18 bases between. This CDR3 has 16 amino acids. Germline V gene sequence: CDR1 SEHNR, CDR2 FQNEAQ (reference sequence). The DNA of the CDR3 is TGTGCCAGCAGCCGCCCGGTCGGGAGCCTTTCCTACGAGCAGTACTTC. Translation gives CASSRPVGSLSYEQYF.

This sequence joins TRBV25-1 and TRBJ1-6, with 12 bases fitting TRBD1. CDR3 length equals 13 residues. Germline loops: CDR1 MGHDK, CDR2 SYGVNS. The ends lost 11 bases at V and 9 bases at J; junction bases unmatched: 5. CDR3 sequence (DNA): TGTGCCCCAGGGACAGGGGGCTTTTCACCCCTCCACTTT. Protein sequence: CAPGTGGFSPLHF.

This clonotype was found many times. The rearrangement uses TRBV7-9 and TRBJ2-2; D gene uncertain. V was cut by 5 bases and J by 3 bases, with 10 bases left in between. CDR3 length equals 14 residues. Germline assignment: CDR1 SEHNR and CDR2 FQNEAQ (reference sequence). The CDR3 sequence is CASSPLPDTGELFF. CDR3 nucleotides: TGTGCCAGCAGCCCCCTCCCAGACACCGGGGAGCTGTTTTTT.

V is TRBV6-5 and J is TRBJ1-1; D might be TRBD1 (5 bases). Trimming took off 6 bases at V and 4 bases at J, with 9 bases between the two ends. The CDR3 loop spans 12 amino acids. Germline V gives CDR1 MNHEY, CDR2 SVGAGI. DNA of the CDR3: TGTGCCAGCAGCAACGGGGCCACTGAAGCTTTCTTT. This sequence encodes CASSNGATEAFF.

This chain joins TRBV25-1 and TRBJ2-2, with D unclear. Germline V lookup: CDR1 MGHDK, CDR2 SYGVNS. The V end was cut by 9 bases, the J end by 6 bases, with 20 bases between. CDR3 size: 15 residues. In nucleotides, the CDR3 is TGTGCCAGTAGTAGTGGATTTCTAGGCGCCGGGGAGCTGTTTTTT. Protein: CASSSGFLGAGELFF.

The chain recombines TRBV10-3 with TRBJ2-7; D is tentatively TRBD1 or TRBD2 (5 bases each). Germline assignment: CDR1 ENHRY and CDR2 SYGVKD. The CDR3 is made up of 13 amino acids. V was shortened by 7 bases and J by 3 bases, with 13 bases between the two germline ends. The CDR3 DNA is TGTGCCATCACTGGGGGTGGGGGCTACGAGCAGTACTTC. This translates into CAITGGGGYEQYF.